What follows describes a single T cell receptor (beta chain). There is no known antigen for this receptor. The input lacks base qualities; no much larger clone sits a single base away. The data were taken from a study of shared clonotypes between healthy human individuals (TCRdb year 2020). Describing the broader study: The cohort included three men and a couple of women between 18 and 49 years of age. To estimate repertoire size and how much clonotype sharing occurs between individuals, the study deeply sequenced the blood TCR repertoires of five healthy adults. Libraries were prepared and TCR repertoires were sequenced by different laboratories using diverse techniques, in order to increase sequencing depth and limit assay-specific biases. Leukapheresis yielded between about 0.94 and 8.9 billion PBMCs per donor.

Between the V and J ends, shortened by 1 base and 5 bases respectively, the junction contains 6 bases. The CDR3 measures 13 amino acids from cysteine to phenylalanine. Only the CDR3 part of the read is kept: 39 bases, read in frame from the first base. CDR1 and CDR2 are read off the germline V gene as LGHNA and YNFKEQ. The donors were healthy, HIV-negative adults who had no recently reported acute infections or vaccinations. Every donor was a Caucasian adult living in Nashville, Tennessee, USA. In the unsorted samples, some 94 million PBMCs were counted, and genomic DNA was extracted using the QIAamp DNA Blood Mini kit. Blood was obtained by leukapheresis, after which PBMCs were separated by Ficoll-Histopaque density gradient centrifugation and cryopreserved in liquid nitrogen vapor phase. TCR CDR3 regions were amplified from genomic DNA by multiplex PCR using the deep immunoSEQ assay. Genomic DNA extracted from each cell subset was distributed evenly over all wells of several immunoSEQ 96-well plates, and each plate served as one replicate. For unsorted PBMC, each replicate PCR was loaded with around 300 ng genomic DNA, equivalent to 25,000 to 35,000 T cell genomes. Ten immunoSEQ deep assay plates were used to sequence unsorted PBMC genomic DNA. The purified libraries were quantified using a Qubit 3.0 fluorometer, sized with a Bioanalyzer 2100, and then quantified again using the KAPA Library Quantification kit. Every immunoSEQ 96-well plate was sequenced on a dedicated single-read 150-cycle Illumina NextSeq 550 flow cell. The paper's data handling went like this. Because only junctional sequences without quality scores were contained in the immunoSEQ output, filtering matching that applied to full-length reads could not be performed. Sequences were annotated with PyIR, a Python wrapper for IgBLAST v1.9, and V/J genes and CDR3 were assigned using IMGT germline references. Reads were filtered out if the reads had weak V/J assignments (E-value above 1e-6), no CDR3, stop codons, out-of-frame junctions, or ambiguous translated residues. V3J clonotypes were defined as sequences sharing the same inferred V gene, J gene, and CDR3 amino acid sequence. Percentage overlap between repertoires was calculated by dividing the number of shared unique clonotypes by the size of the smaller repertoire. Repertoire richness was assessed with RTK rarefaction, the Chao1 estimator, and Recon v2.1 estimates of unobserved clonotypes. Drawn from immuneACCESS, this table holds only the in-frame rearrangements with V and J called that TCRdb kept. Clones are partly lost; checked studies trace under half to an unresolved V gene and leave the rest unexplained. The V and J calls and clone size are taken from that table; D and trimming were inferred from the DNA. The sample table contains roughly 500,000 clones; only one count was recorded for 65% to 85% of them. Jointly, the top ten make up over 9.5% of the sample.

Results the study describes overall, beyond this receptor: Sampling was restricted to blood, and TCR repertoires in tissues likely differ from the TCR repertoires found in blood. Pairwise subsampling led to the expectation that sequencing depth would affect the degree of clonotype sharing among donors. The small number of donors limited the genetic and exposure-history diversity represented.

The sample taken for sequencing was PBMCs. The chain uses TRBV4-2 and TRBJ2-1, with the D gene tentatively TRBD1 or TRBD2, based on 5 matching bases in each. This receptor was obtained from a woman aged 40-49 years in good health. Some clones in this sample may be carry-over from other donors' samples. For the CDR3, the sequence is CASSQVGDNEQFF. The DNA sequence reads TGTGCCAGCAGCCAAGTGGGGGACAATGAGCAGTTCTTC.